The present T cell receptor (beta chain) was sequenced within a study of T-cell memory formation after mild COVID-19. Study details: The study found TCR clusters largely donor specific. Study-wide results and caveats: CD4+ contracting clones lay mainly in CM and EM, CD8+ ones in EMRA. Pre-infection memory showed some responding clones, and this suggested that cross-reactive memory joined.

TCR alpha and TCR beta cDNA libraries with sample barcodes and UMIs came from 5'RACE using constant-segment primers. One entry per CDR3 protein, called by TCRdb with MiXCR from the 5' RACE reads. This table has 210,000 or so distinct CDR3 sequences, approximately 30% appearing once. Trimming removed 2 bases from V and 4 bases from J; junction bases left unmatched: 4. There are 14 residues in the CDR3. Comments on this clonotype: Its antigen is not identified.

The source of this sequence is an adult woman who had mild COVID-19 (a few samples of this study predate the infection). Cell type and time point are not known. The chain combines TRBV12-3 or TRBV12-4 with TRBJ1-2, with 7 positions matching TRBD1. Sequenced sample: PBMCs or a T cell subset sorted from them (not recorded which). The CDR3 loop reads CASSLQGDGYGYTF. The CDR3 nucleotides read TGTGCCAGCAGTTTACAGGGGGATGGCTATGGCTACACCTTC.